The rows below give T cell receptor beta chains drawn from one sample of a study of CD4 T cells in relation to SARS-CoV-2 and coronaviruses. Measured with immunoSEQ multiplex PCR; TCRdb has only the in-frame clones, and not every one. The table shows 50,000 to 65,000 clones, with roughly 94% occurring only once. The sample consisted of naive CD4+ T cells from PBMCs. These receptors were taken from an adult with COVID-19. Each CDR3 is given with its conserved first and last residue. A D gene is named only where the DNA matches it firmly. A clone size is listed for some rows: how often the clone was seen (once, few, many), or a class if it is expanded.

.	TRBV19	TRBD1	TRBJ1-2	TGTGCCAGTAGTATGGCGAGACAGGGGATGTGGGGCTACACCTTC	CASSMARQGMWGYTF
.	TRBV18	.	TRBJ2-7	TGTGCCAGCTCACGGATGGGAAGCGTCTCCTACGAGCAGTACTTC	CASSRMGSVSYEQYF
.	TRBV4-2	.	TRBJ1-4	TGTGCCAGCAGCCAAGTTGGGGACGCTGAAAAACTGTTTTTT	CASSQVGDAEKLFF
.	TRBV5-8	.	TRBJ2-7	TGTGCCAGCAGCTTGGACCAGGGGAGGGGCACCTACGAGCAGTACTTC	CASSLDQGRGTYEQYF
.	TRBV6-6	.	TRBJ1-3	TGTGCCAGCAGTTACGGGAGTGGAGGGACTGGAAACACCATATATTTT	CASSYGSGGTGNTIYF
.	TRBV28	TRBD1	TRBJ1-2	TGTGCCAGCAGTTTGTATCCCGGGACAGGGGACAAGGGCTACACCTTC	CASSLYPGTGDKGYTF
.	TRBV28	.	TRBJ1-2	TGTGCCAGCAGGCCCAGAGGGGCGGGATACTATGGCTACACCTTC	CASRPRGAGYYGYTF
.	TRBV6-5	.	TRBJ1-5	TGTGCCAGGCCAGGCCCCTACCCCAATCAGCCCCAGCATTTT	CARPGPYPNQPQHF
.	TRBV2	TRBD1	TRBJ2-2	TGTGCCAGCAGGGCCGGGACAGGGAACACCGGGGAGCTGTTTTTT	CASRAGTGNTGELFF
few	TRBV7-2	.	TRBJ1-1	TGTGCCAGCAGCCCCGCCGGGGTATATATGAACACTGAAGCTTTCTTT	CASSPAGVYMNTEAFF
.	TRBV6-5	.	TRBJ2-1	TGTGCCAGCACCCCTCGCAATGAGCAGTTCTTC	CASTPRNEQFF
.	TRBV5-6	.	TRBJ2-1	TGTGCCAGCAGCGCTCCTGGCGGGTGGGCAACCGAAAAAAACAATGAGCAGTTCTTC	CASSAPGGWATEKNNEQFF
.	TRBV1	.	TRBJ1-2	TGCACCAGCAGCCAATATTACCTCGGGACGCCCAACTATGGCTACACCTTC	CTSSQYYLGTPNYGYTF
once	TRBV7-8	.	TRBJ1-6	TGTGCCAGCAGCTTCGGACAGTATAATTCACCCCTCCACTTT	CASSFGQYNSPLHF
.	TRBV30	.	TRBJ1-6	TGTGCCTGGACCGCCAGGGCAGGATCACCCCTCCACTTT	CAWTARAGSPLHF
once	TRBV6-2/TRBV6-3	.	TRBJ2-2	TGTGCCAGCAGTTACGATACCAGCAACACCGGGGAGCTGTTTTTT	CASSYDTSNTGELFF
.	TRBV28	.	TRBJ1-3	TGTGCCAGCACCATGGGTGGATCAGGAAACACCATATATTTT	CASTMGGSGNTIYF
.	TRBV5-1	TRBD2	TRBJ2-1	TGCGCCAGCAGCTTGGTGCTAGCGGGACCGGATGAGCAGTTCTTC	CASSLVLAGPDEQFF
.	TRBV18	.	TRBJ2-2	TGTGCCAGCTCACCTTCCGGGGAGCTGTTTTTT	CASSPSGELFF
.	TRBV19	.	TRBJ1-6	TGTGCCAGTAGTATAGTCGACGGACCCCTCCACTTT	CASSIVDGPLHF
.	TRBV6-4	TRBD1	TRBJ2-1	TGTGCCAGCAAACCGGGACAGGGTTCTGATGAGCAGTTCTTC	CASKPGQGSDEQFF
once	TRBV4-3	.	TRBJ2-1	TGCGCCAGCAGCCGGGTGGTGTACAATGAGCAGTTCTTC	CASSRVVYNEQFF
.	TRBV10-3	TRBD1	TRBJ1-3	TGTGCCATCAGTGGTTTAAGGGGGCCCATATATTTT	CAISGLRGPIYF
once	TRBV6-6	TRBD2	TRBJ2-7	TGTGCCAGCAGTCCCAGGCTAGCGGGCCTCAGCTCCTACGAGCAGTACTTC	CASSPRLAGLSSYEQYF
once	TRBV11-2	.	TRBJ1-4	TGTGCCAGCAGCCCGTTCCTGGGCCAGGTTGAAAAACTGTTTTTT	CASSPFLGQVEKLFF
.	TRBV28	TRBD2	TRBJ2-1	TGTGCCAGCAGTTTTGGGGGAGGGGCATTCAATGAGCAGTTCTTC	CASSFGGGAFNEQFF
.	TRBV20-1	.	TRBJ2-7	TGCAGTGCTCCCAACGGGTTGGGGCAGTACTTC	CSAPNGLGQYF
.	TRBV18	.	TRBJ2-2	TGTGCCAGCTCACCAAGGACCATCACCGGGGAGCTGTTTTTT	CASSPRTITGELFF
.	TRBV29-1	TRBD2	TRBJ2-1	TGCAGCGTCAAATACGCGGCGGGAGACTACAATGAGCAGTTCTTC	CSVKYAAGDYNEQFF
.	TRBV2	.	TRBJ2-7	TGTGCCAGCAGAAGGACTGACTCCTACGAGCAGTACTTC	CASRRTDSYEQYF
.	TRBV5-5	.	TRBJ1-6	TGTGCCAGCAATAGGATGGATTCAGGGGCGGTTTCACCCCTCCACTTT	CASNRMDSGAVSPLHF
.	TRBV6-5	.	TRBJ2-1	TGTGCCAGCGGGAGAGTGGGACCATACAATGAGCAGTTCTTC	CASGRVGPYNEQFF